The 9 T cell receptor beta chains in this list originate from one sample, sequenced in a study of T cell responses to AZD1222 COVID-19 vaccine. The repertoire was sequenced with immunoSEQ multiplex PCR; TCRdb's copy has only in-frame clones and lacks some. Among 90,000 or so clones listed, about 89% were seen once. Source: peripheral blood, taken on day 0 of AZD1222 vaccination. These receptors were obtained from an adult in good health.

The chain carries TRBV7-9 and TRBJ1-6; no reliable D call. The CDR3 sequence is 13 residues long. V shed 3 bases and J shed 8 bases, with 8 bases lying between them. The V gene's germline CDR1 is SEHNR and CDR2 FQNEAQ (reference sequence). CDR3 sequence (DNA): TGTGCCAGCAGCTTCGACGGATATTCACCCCTCCACTTT. This translates into CASSFDGYSPLHF. Variable domain in full (rest from reference TRBV7-9 and TRBJ1-6): DTGVSQNPRHKITKRGQNVTFRCDPISEHNRLYWYRQTLGQGPEFLTYFQNEAQLEKSRLLSDRFSAERPKGSFSTLEIQRTEQGDSAMYLCASSFDGYSPLHFGNGTRLTVT.

The chain carries TRBV6-1 and TRBJ1-3; D remains ambiguous. Between the trimmed V and J ends, which lost 2 bases and 1 base, there was a span of 6 bases. This CDR3 contains 14 residues. CDR1 MNHNS and CDR2 SASEGT come from the germline V gene. The CDR3 spells CASSESESGNTIYF. The CDR3 DNA reads as TGTGCCAGCAGTGAATCTGAATCTGGAAACACCATATATTTT.

This CDR3 reads CASSISDEQYF. DNA of the CDR3: TGTGCCAGCTCAATCTCTGACGAGCAGTACTTC. The genes are TRBV18 and TRBJ2-7; D ambiguous. The V and J ends lost 5 bases and 5 bases respectively, with 7 bases between them. The CDR3 totals 11 residues. In germline, CDR1 is KGHSH, CDR2 LQKENI.

The chain couples TRBV5-1 to TRBJ2-7; the D gene is possibly TRBD1 (5 bases). CDR1 and CDR2 (germline): SGHRS, YFSETQ. The CDR3 sequence is 15 residues long. V lost 1 base to trimming and J lost 1 base, with 12 bases between them. CDR3 sequence: CASSLLGVGSYEQYF. Here the CDR3 DNA reads TGCGCCAGCAGCTTGTTAGGGGTGGGGTCCTACGAGCAGTACTTC. Full variable domain (remainder filled in from reference TRBV5-1 and TRBJ2-7): KAGVTQTPRYLIKTRGQQVTLSCSPISGHRSVSWYQQTPGQGLQFLFEYFSETQRNKGNFPGRFSGRQFSNSRSEMNVSTLELGDSALYLCASSLLGVGSYEQYFGPGTRLTVT.

The chain recombines TRBV30 with TRBJ2-5, with a tentative D call TRBD1 (6 bases). CDR1 is GTSNPN and CDR2 is SVGIG in the germline V gene (reference sequence). The CDR3 has 13 amino acids. Between the trimmed V and J ends, which lost 2 bases and 2 bases, there was a span of 9 bases. This CDR3 is CAWSRGWQETQYF. Written as DNA, the CDR3 is TGTGCCTGGAGTAGGGGGTGGCAAGAGACCCAGTACTTC.

The V call is TRBV29-1, the J call TRBJ2-3; possibly TRBD1 for D (5 bases). The germline V gene has CDR1 SQVTM and CDR2 ANQGSEA. The CDR3 consists of 14 residues. V lost 5 bases, J lost 4 bases, and 16 bases lay in between. The CDR3 DNA sequence: TGCAGCGTTAAAAGGACCAGGGATGCAGATACGCAGTATTTT. It translates to CSVKRTRDADTQYF.

The CDR3 loop is CASSLYRGARVYEQFF. The CDR3 nucleotides read TGTGCCAGCAGCTTATATCGGGGGGCTAGGGTATATGAGCAGTTCTTC. The chain links TRBV11-2 to TRBJ2-1, with D maybe TRBD2 (7 bases). Germline lookup yields CDR1 SGHAT and CDR2 FQNNGV. Trimming stripped 2 bases from V and 8 bases from J, with 19 bases between. The CDR3 runs to 16 residues.

The chain couples TRBV28 to TRBJ1-6; D ambiguous. With 4 bases removed from V and 7 bases from J, the gap between germline ends came to 8 bases. Germline V gene sequence: CDR1 MDHEN, CDR2 SYDVKM. The CDR3 sequence is 13 residues long. The CDR3 spells CASSSHPNSPLHF. The CDR3 DNA is TGTGCCAGCAGTTCCCATCCGAATTCACCCCTCCACTTT.

For this clone: This sample also contains other DNA sequences that code for the same CDR3. V usage is TRBV7-9 and J usage is TRBJ1-1; a possible D gene is TRBD1 (6 bases). CDR1 SEHNR and CDR2 FQNEAQ come from the germline V gene (reference sequence). The V end was cut by 5 bases, the J end by 3 bases, with 10 bases between. This CDR3 has 13 amino acids. The CDR3 reads CASSQRGDTEAFF. CDR3 DNA: TGTGCCAGCAGCCAAAGGGGGGACACTGAAGCTTTCTTT.